This T cell receptor (beta chain) is drawn from a study of shared clonotypes between healthy human individuals. CDR1 is SGHNT and CDR2 is YYREEE in the germline V gene (reference sequence). The J segment lost 0 bases and the V segment lost 3 bases, leaving 9 bases of the junction unmatched. The CDR3 has 17 residues. The assay was immunoSEQ multiplex PCR, and TCRdb's table has in-frame clones only and misses some. The repertoire has about 1.1 million clones, approximately 78% of them found once; the top ten carry under 0.8%. This clonotype originated in a man younger than 30 in good health. Some clones in this sample may be carry-over from other donors' samples. This chain links TRBV5-4 with TRBJ2-1, with 7 bases aligning to TRBD1. Sequencing used memory CD4+ T cells from PBMCs. Subset denoted: CD45RA-negative fraction. The CDR3 here is CASSSQGSLSSYNEQFF. The CDR3 nucleotides are TGTGCCAGCAGCTCACAGGGGTCCCTGAGCTCCTACAATGAGCAGTTCTTC.